Listed below are T cell receptor beta chains from one sample, sequenced in a study of OX40 agonist ivuxolimab in advanced cancers. Only in-frame clones appear in the TCRdb table, and some are missing; sequencing was by immunoSEQ multiplex PCR. The sample records around 80,000 clones, 75% to 90% being singletons. The material was CD4+ or CD8+ T cells sorted from blood, obtained in a trial of the OX40 agonist ivuxolimab. Every receptor here comes from an adult with an advanced solid tumor such as melanoma, head and neck, liver or kidney cancer. The CDR3 runs from the conserved cysteine through the conserved F or W. D genes are given only for firm matches. Clone size appears in some rows only: once, few, many, or a class for an expanded clone.

DNA | CDR3 | J | size | D | V
TGTGCCAGCAGTTTAAGGACATTCAGGGGCGCGGGTGGCTACACCTTC | CASSLRTFRGAGGYTF | TRBJ1-2 | . | . | TRBV28
TGTGCCAGCGACGCTCAGGGAACCGGGGAGCTGTTTTTT | CASDAQGTGELFF | TRBJ2-2 | . | . | TRBV2
TGTGCCGTTGGGGGGCCCCAGCATTTT | CAVGGPQHF | TRBJ1-5 | . | . | TRBV28
TGTGCTAGTGGATGGGGGGAGCGTTCACCCCTCCACTTT | CASGWGERSPLHF | TRBJ1-6 | . | . | TRBV12-5
TGTGCCAGCAGCTTGTGGAGGGGTGGTGGTAGCACAGATACGCAGTATTTT | CASSLWRGGGSTDTQYF | TRBJ2-3 | . | . | TRBV5-8
TGTGCCAGCAGCTTAGTCTCTAGCTACAATGAGCAGTTCTTC | CASSLVSSYNEQFF | TRBJ2-1 | . | . | TRBV7-2
TGTGCCAGCTCGATACTCCCAGACTCAGATACGCAGTATTTT | CASSILPDSDTQYF | TRBJ2-3 | . | . | TRBV11-2
TGTGCCAGCAGCGTAGAACAGGGAAACACCATATATTTT | CASSVEQGNTIYF | TRBJ1-3 | . | . | TRBV9
TGTGCCAGCAGCGTAGCCCCCCGGGAGCGGATAGCCGGGGAGCTGTTTTTT | CASSVAPRERIAGELFF | TRBJ2-2 | . | . | TRBV9
TGCGCCAGCAGCTTGCCGGGCACAGATACGCAGTATTTT | CASSLPGTDTQYF | TRBJ2-3 | once | . | TRBV5-1
TGCGCCAGCAGCTTGTCCCACGCCAGTCCTGCAGAGCAGTACTTC | CASSLSHASPAEQYF | TRBJ2-7 | . | . | TRBV5-1
TGCGCCAGCAGCCAAGCGGACAGGGGACAAGCTTTCTTT | CASSQADRGQAFF | TRBJ1-1 | . | TRBD1 | TRBV4-3
TGTGCCAGCAGCCAAGATCAAAGGGACTCTGGAAACACCATATATTTT | CASSQDQRDSGNTIYF | TRBJ1-3 | . | . | TRBV4-2
TGCGCCAGCAGCCAAGATCTGGACGGGTTTCCAAAAGAGCAGTTCTTC | CASSQDLDGFPKEQFF | TRBJ2-1 | few | . | TRBV4-1
TGTGCCAGTTGCAGGGGACTAGCCCAAGAGACCCAGTACTTC | CASCRGLAQETQYF | TRBJ2-5 | . | TRBD2 | TRBV9
TGTGCCAGCAGTTACTCGTCCAGGGCCGGAGGAAACACCATATATTTT | CASSYSSRAGGNTIYF | TRBJ1-3 | . | . | TRBV6-5
TGTGCCAGCAGCTTAGATACTAGCGGGGGGGCCTACTACAATGAGCAGTTCTTC | CASSLDTSGGAYYNEQFF | TRBJ2-1 | . | TRBD2 | TRBV7-9
TGTGCCAGCAGGGGGGGACAGCATAGCAATCAGCCCCAGCATTTT | CASRGGQHSNQPQHF | TRBJ1-5 | few | TRBD1 | TRBV2
TGTGCCAGCTCACCACTGGGGACAGGGAGAGATACGCAGTATTTT | CASSPLGTGRDTQYF | TRBJ2-3 | . | TRBD1 | TRBV18
TGCGCCAGCAGCCCAGGGGTTCAGGGAAACACCATATATTTT | CASSPGVQGNTIYF | TRBJ1-3 | . | . | TRBV5-1
TGTGCCAGCTCACCACCGGACGGTGTAAACATTCAGTACTTC | CASSPPDGVNIQYF | TRBJ2-4 | . | . | TRBV18
TGCGCCAGCAGACCCGGACAGGGAACCGGGGAGCTGTTTTTT | CASRPGQGTGELFF | TRBJ2-2 | . | TRBD1 | TRBV5-1
TGTGCCAGTAAGGGGTTGGGGTTAGGCAATCAGCCCCAGCATTTT | CASKGLGLGNQPQHF | TRBJ1-5 | once | . | TRBV19
TGTGCCAGCAGTGCAAGGGTTGAGACCCAGTACTTC | CASSARVETQYF | TRBJ2-5 | . | . | TRBV2
TGTGCCAGCAGCTTCAGTACTACAGGGTGGGGTGAAAAACTGTTTTTT | CASSFSTTGWGEKLFF | TRBJ1-4 | . | . | TRBV7-2
TGTGCCAGCAGGGGCGGGGTGTACACCGGGGAGCTGTTTTTT | CASRGGVYTGELFF | TRBJ2-2 | . | . | TRBV28
TGTGCCACTAGTCCCCCGCAGTCCTACGAGCAGTACTTC | CATSPPQSYEQYF | TRBJ2-7 | . | . | TRBV10-3
TGTGCCAGCAGTCCCGGGACAGGGTACGCTAACTATGGCTACACCTTC | CASSPGTGYANYGYTF | TRBJ1-2 | . | TRBD1 | TRBV28
TGTGCCACCAGCCCCCGCTATGGACCCCTCCACTTT | CATSPRYGPLHF | TRBJ1-6 | . | . | TRBV15
TGTGCCAGCAGTGAATCCGGCGGCGGGGATGGCTACACCTTC | CASSESGGGDGYTF | TRBJ1-2 | . | . | TRBV6-5